Listed here are 3 T cell receptor beta chains from one sample, sequenced in a study of response to subunit inactivated influenza vaccine. One entry per CDR3 protein results from TCRdb running MiXCR on the RT-PCR reads. The sample contains over 750,000 distinct CDR3 sequences, around 20% of which appear only once. This material consisted of PBMCs from blood, taken 5 days after vaccination. The receptors come from a man aged 45-65 years who received an inactivated influenza vaccine.

V is TRBV10-3 and J is TRBJ2-2; 11 bases agree with TRBD1. The CDR3 loop spans 14 amino acids. Germline CDR1 and CDR2: ENHRY and SYGVKD. V lost 7 bases to trimming and J lost 5 bases; unmatched junction nucleotides: 3. The CDR3 sequence: CAIKRDRGTGELFF. As DNA, the CDR3 is TGTGCCATCAAAAGGGACAGGGGGACCGGGGAGCTGTTTTTT.

This clonotype was counted a few times. The chain joins TRBV20-1 to TRBJ1-5; a weak D match, TRBD1 (5 bases). Germline loops: CDR1 DFQATT, CDR2 SNEGSKA (reference sequence). This CDR3 has 15 amino acids. Trimming removed 2 bases from V and 6 bases from J, with 17 bases in between. The CDR3 sequence is CSARILAGGGQPQHF. CDR3 nucleotide sequence: TGCAGTGCTAGAATTCTTGCGGGCGGGGGTCAGCCCCAGCATTTT.

The chain couples TRBV4-1 to TRBJ2-7, with D perhaps TRBD2 (6 bases). The V end lost 4 bases, the J end lost 0 bases, and 16 bases lay between the germline ends. The CDR3 loop spans 16 amino acids. The germline V gene has CDR1 MGHRA and CDR2 YSYEKL. The CDR3 DNA sequence: TGCGCCAGCAGCCCAAGTCTCGTCGGGAGCTCCTACGAGCAGTACTTC. Amino acid sequence: CASSPSLVGSSYEQYF.